This entry lists 5 T cell receptor beta chains sequenced from one sample in a study of CD8 T cells in ankylosing spondylitis (dated by TCRdb to the late 2010s). Library generation was performed with 5' RACE. Data came from an Illumina HiSeq 2500. TCRdb trimmed the raw reads at Q25, called clones with MiXCR and kept productive beta chains. All rows with the same CDR3 protein become a single entry with the most common DNA and genes. The sample data list a few hundred thousand distinct CDR3 sequences, and over 15% of these were observed just once. The ten biggest clones cover 7.5% to 9.5% of the sample. Specimen: blood, either unsorted or a sorted T cell fraction (not recorded which). These receptors were taken from a male donor with ankylosing spondylitis or in good health (not recorded which).

This clonotype was counted many times. A read error may produce the germline difference seen at one junction end. The chain links TRBV5-1 to TRBJ2-3; D remains unclear. The CDR3 spans 13 residues. Looked up from germline, CDR1 is SGHRS and CDR2 is YFSETQ. CDR3 bases: TGTGCCAGCAGTGGTGGCAGCACAGATACGCAGTATTTT. The encoded protein is CASSGGSTDTQYF.

This clonotype was picked up one time. This chain connects TRBV6-4 to TRBJ2-7; 9 nucleotides agree with TRBD2. The germline V gene encodes CDR1 MRHNA and CDR2 SNTAGT. The V gene end was trimmed by 8 bases and the J gene end by 0 bases; junction bases not matched to a gene: 11. This CDR3 has 16 amino acids. CDR3 region: CASPQVAGDSSYEQYV. The DNA of the CDR3 is TGTGCCAGCCCCCAAGTAGCGGGAGACAGCTCCTACGAGCAGTACGTC.

This clonotype was counted only a few times. The chain couples TRBV5-1 to TRBJ2-3; 12 bases align to TRBD1. This CDR3 is built from 16 residues. V lost 0 bases and J lost 4; bases outside the gene matches: 3. Germline lookup yields CDR1 SGHRS and CDR2 YFSETQ. The CDR3 spells CASSLEGQGAADTQYF. In DNA form, the CDR3 reads TGCGCCAGCAGCTTGGAGGGACAGGGGGCTGCAGATACGCAGTATTTT.

This clonotype was seen more than once but under ten times. V usage is TRBV11-2 and J usage is TRBJ1-3, with D unclear. The CDR3 extends over 14 amino acids. Trimming left V 5 bases short and J 4 bases short, with 12 bases between. The germline V gene encodes CDR1 SGHAT and CDR2 FQNNGV. The CDR3 bases are TGTGCCAGCAGCCTCGTGCTTGGCGGAAACACCATATATTTT. As protein: CASSLVLGGNTIYF.

This clonotype was counted a few times. The chain carries TRBV29-1 and TRBJ2-1; TRBD1 aligns across 7 bases. Trimming removed 0 bases from V and 6 bases from J; junction bases left unmatched: 8. In germline, CDR1 is SQVTM, CDR2 ANQGSEA. The CDR3 totals 15 residues. The CDR3 bases are TGCAGCGTTGAAGATCGACAGGGCCGTGGCAATGAGCAGTTCTTC. It encodes CSVEDRQGRGNEQFF.